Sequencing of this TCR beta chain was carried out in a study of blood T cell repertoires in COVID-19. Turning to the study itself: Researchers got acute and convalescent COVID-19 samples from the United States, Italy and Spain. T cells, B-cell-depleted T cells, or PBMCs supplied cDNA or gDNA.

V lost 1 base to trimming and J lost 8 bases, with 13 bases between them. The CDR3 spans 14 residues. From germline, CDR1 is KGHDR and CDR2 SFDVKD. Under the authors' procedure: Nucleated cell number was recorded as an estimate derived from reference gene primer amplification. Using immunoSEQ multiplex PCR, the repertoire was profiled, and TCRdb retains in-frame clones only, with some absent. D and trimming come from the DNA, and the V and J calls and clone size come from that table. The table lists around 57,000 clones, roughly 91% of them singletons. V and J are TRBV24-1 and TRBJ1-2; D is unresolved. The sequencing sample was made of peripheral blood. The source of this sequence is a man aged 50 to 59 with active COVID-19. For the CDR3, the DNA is TGTGCCACCAGTGATTTTAGAACGAAGAGGGGCTACACCTTC. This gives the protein CATSDFRTKRGYTF.